This T cell receptor (beta chain) was recovered during a study of T cells after yellow fever vaccination. J lost 9 bases, V lost 0 bases, and 3 bases had no gene match. The germline gives CDR1 SGHRS, CDR2 YFSETQ. The length of the CDR3 is 14 residues. This clonotype was counted between two and nine times. Template switching by 5'RACE produced TCR cDNA, adding a universal primer site and UMIs. Using its own MiXCR run on the 5' RACE reads, TCRdb lists one record per CDR3 protein. The sample comprises roughly 300,000 distinct CDR3 sequences, less than 9.5% of which are singletons, and roughly 15% rests with the top ten.

The V call is TRBV5-1, the J call TRBJ1-6, with 7 nucleotides matching TRBD1. The sample consisted of PBMCs, taken around 45 days after the first yellow fever vaccination. This receptor was identified in a man between 18 and 29 years old who received the YFV17D yellow fever vaccine. The CDR3 DNA follows: TGCGCCAGCAGCTTGGAGGGGGCAGCTTCACCCCTCCACTTT. Protein product: CASSLEGAASPLHF.